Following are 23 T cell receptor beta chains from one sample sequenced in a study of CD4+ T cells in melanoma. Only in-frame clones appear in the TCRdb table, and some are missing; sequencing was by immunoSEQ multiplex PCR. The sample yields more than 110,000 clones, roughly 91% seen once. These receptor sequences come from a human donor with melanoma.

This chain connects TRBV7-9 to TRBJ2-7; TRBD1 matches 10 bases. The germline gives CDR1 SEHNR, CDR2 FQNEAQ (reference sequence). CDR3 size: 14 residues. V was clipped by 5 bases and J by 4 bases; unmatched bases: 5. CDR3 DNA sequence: TGTGCCAGCAGCCTGGGACAGGGGCTATACGAGCAGTACTTC. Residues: CASSLGQGLYEQYF.

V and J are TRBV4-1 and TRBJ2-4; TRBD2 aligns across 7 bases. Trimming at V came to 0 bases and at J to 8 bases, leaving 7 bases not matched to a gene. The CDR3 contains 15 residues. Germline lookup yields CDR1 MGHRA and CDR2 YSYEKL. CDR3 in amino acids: CASSQERGRGDIQYF. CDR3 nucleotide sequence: TGCGCCAGCAGCCAAGAACGGGGTCGGGGGGACATTCAGTACTTC.

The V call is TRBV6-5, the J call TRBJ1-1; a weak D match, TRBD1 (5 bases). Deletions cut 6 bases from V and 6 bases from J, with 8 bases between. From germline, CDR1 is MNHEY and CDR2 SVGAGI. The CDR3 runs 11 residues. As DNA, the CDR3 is TGTGCCAGCAGAACGACAGCTGAAGCTTTCTTT. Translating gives CASRTTAEAFF.

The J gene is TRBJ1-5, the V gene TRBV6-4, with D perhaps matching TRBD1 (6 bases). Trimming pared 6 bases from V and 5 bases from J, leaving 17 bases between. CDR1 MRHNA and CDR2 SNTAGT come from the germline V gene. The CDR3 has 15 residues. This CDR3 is CASRHRRGAYQPQHF. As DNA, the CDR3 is TGTGCCAGCAGACACAGACGGGGGGCCTATCAGCCCCAGCATTTT.

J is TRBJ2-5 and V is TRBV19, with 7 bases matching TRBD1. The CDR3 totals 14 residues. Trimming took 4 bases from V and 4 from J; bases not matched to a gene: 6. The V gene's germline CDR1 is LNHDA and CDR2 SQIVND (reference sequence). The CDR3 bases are TGTGCCAGTAGTAAACAGGGGAAGGTAGAGACCCAGTACTTC. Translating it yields CASSKQGKVETQYF. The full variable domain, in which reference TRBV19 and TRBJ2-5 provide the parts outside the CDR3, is DGGITQSPKYLFRKEGQNVTLSCEQNLNHDAMYWYRQDPGQGLRLIYYSQIVNDFQKGDIAEGYSVSREKKESFPLTVTSAQKNPTAFYLCASSKQGKVETQYFGPGTRLLVL.

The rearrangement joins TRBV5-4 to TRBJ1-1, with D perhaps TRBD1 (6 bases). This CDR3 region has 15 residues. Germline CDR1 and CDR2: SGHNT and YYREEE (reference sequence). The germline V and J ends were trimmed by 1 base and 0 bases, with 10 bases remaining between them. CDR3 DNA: TGTGCCAGCAGCTTGCCGGCAGGGGTGAACACTGAAGCTTTCTTT. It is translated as CASSLPAGVNTEAFF.

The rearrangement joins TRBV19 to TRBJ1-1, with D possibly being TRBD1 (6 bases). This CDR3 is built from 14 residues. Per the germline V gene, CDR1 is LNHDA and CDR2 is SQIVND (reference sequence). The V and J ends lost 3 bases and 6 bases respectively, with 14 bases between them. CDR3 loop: CASSMPQGRAEAFF. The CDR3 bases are TGTGCCAGTAGTATGCCACAGGGTAGGGCTGAAGCTTTCTTT. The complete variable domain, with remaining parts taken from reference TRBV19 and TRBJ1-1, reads DGGITQSPKYLFRKEGQNVTLSCEQNLNHDAMYWYRQDPGQGLRLIYYSQIVNDFQKGDIAEGYSVSREKKESFPLTVTSAQKNPTAFYLCASSMPQGRAEAFFGQGTRLTVV.

The CDR3 reads CASRPTINYGYTF. The DNA for the CDR3 is TGTGCCAGCAGACCTACCATTAACTATGGCTACACCTTC. The rearrangement joins TRBV6-5 to TRBJ1-2; D is ambiguous. The CDR3 covers 13 residues. Trimming pared 6 bases from V and 1 base from J, leaving 9 bases between. Germline V lookup: CDR1 MNHEY, CDR2 SVGAGI.

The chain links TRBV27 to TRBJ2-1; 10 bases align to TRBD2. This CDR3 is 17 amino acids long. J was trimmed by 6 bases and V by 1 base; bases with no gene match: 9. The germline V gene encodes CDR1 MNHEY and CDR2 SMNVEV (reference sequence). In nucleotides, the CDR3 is TGTGCCAGCAGTTTATTCCTAGCGGGGGCTGCGATCAATGAGCAGTTCTTC. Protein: CASSLFLAGAAINEQFF.

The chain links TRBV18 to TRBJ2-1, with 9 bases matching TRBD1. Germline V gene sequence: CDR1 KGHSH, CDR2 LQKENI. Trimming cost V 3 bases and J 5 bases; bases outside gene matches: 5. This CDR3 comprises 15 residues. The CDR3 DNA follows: TGTGCCAGCTCACCGCCGGGACAGGGAGACAATGAGCAGTTCTTC. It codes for CASSPPGQGDNEQFF.

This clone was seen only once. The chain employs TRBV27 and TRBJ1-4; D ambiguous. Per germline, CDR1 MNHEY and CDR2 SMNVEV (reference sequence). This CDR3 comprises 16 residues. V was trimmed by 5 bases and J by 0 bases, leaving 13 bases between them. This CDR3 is CASSPRTKATNEKLFF. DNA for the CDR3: TGTGCCAGCAGTCCCAGGACGAAAGCAACTAATGAAAAACTGTTTTTT.

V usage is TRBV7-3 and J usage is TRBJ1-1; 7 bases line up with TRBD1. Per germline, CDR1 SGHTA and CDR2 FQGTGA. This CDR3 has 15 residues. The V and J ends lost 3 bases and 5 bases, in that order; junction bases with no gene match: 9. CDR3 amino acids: CASSFHGAGGTEAFF. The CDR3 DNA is TGTGCCAGCAGCTTCCATGGGGCAGGGGGAACTGAAGCTTTCTTT.

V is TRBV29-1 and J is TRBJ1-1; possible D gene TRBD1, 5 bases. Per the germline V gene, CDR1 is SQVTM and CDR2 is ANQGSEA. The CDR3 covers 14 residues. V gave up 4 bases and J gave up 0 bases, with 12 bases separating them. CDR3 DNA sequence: TGCAGCGTTGGACGGGAGGGGCTGAACACTGAAGCTTTCTTT. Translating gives CSVGREGLNTEAFF.

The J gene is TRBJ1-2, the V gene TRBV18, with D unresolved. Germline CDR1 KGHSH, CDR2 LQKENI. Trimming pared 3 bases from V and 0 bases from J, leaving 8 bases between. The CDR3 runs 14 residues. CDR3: CASSPSESNYGYTF. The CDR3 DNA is TGTGCCAGCTCACCGTCAGAGTCTAACTATGGCTACACCTTC.

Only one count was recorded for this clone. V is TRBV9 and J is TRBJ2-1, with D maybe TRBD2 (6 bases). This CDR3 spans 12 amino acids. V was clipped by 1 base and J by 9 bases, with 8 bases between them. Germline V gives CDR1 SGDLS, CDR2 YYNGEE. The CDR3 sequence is CASSVRRGEQFF. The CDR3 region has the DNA TGTGCCAGCAGCGTACGGAGGGGTGAGCAGTTCTTC. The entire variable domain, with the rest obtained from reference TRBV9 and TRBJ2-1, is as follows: DSGVTQTPKHLITATGQRVTLRCSPRSGDLSVYWYQQSLDQGLQFLIQYYNGEERAKGNILERFSAQQFPDLHSELNLSSLELGDSALYFCASSVRRGEQFFGPGTRLTVL.

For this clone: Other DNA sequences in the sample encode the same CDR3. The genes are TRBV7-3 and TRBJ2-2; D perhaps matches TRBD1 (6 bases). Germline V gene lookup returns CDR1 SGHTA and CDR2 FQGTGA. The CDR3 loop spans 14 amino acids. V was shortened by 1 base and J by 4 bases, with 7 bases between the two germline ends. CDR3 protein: CASSLRGGTGELFF. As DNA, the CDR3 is TGTGCCAGCAGCTTAAGAGGGGGCACCGGGGAGCTGTTTTTT.

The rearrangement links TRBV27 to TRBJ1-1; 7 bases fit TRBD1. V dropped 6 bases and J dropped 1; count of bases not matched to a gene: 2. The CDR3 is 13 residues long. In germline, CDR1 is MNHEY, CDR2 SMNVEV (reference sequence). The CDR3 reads CASRRGQNTEAFF. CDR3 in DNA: TGTGCCAGCAGGAGGGGGCAGAACACTGAAGCTTTCTTT.

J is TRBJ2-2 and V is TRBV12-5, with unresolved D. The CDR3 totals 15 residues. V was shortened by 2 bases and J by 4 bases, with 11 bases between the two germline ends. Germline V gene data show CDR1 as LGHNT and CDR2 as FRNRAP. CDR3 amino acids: CASGLPMDITGELFF. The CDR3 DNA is TGTGCTAGTGGTTTGCCTATGGATATCACCGGGGAGCTGTTTTTT.

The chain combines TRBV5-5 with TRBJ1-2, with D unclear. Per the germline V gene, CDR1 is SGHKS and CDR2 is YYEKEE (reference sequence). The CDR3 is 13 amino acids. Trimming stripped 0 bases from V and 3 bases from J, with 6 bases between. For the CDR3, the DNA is TGTGCCAGCAGCTTGGCTGGTGACTATGGCTACACCTTC. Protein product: CASSLAGDYGYTF.

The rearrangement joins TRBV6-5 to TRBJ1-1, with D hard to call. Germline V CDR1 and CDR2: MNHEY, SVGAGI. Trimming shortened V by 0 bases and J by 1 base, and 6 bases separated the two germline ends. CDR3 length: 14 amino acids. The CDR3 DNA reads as TGTGCCAGCAGTTACTCGCGCTCGAACACTGAAGCTTTCTTT. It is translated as CASSYSRSNTEAFF.

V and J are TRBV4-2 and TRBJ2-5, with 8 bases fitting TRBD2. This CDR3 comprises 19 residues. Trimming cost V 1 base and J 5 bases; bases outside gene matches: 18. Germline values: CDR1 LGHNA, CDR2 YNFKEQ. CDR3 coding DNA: TGTGCCAGCAGCCAAGGCCTACTAAAGGGCGCGGGGGGCAAGGAGACCCAGTACTTC. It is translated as CASSQGLLKGAGGKETQYF.

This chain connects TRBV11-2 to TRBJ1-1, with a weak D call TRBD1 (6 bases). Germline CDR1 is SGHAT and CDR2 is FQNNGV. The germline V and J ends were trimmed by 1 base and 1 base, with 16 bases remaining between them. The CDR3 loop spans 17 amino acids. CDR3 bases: TGTGCCAGCAGCTTAGCTACAGGGAGGCTGGGGAACACTGAAGCTTTCTTT. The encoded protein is CASSLATGRLGNTEAFF.

The CDR3 nucleotides are TGTGCCAGCAGCACCCTGATCGGTGGAGTTGGGAATGAGCAGTTCTTC. This sequence encodes CASSTLIGGVGNEQFF. The chain links TRBV4-2 to TRBJ2-1; D uncertain. The V end lost 5 bases, the J end lost 7 bases, and 21 bases lay between the germline ends. Germline lookup yields CDR1 LGHNA and CDR2 YNFKEQ. CDR3 length: 16 amino acids.